The sequence of this T cell receptor (beta chain) was determined in a study of blood T cell repertoires in COVID-19. The overall study: Italy, Spain and the United States were the sources of the convalescent and acute COVID-19 samples. T cells, B-cell-depleted T cells, or PBMCs supplied cDNA or gDNA.

Original handling: Scientists estimated how many nucleated cells there were by amplifying reference gene primers. The data were produced by immunoSEQ multiplex PCR, yet TCRdb's version contains in-frame clones alone and is incomplete. From that table come the V and J calls and clone size; the DNA was used to work out D and trimming. Among 300,000 to 350,000 clones listed, more than 75% were seen once. The germline V gene encodes CDR1 SQVTM and CDR2 ANQGSEA. The CDR3 spans 13 residues. Deletions cut 7 bases from V and 0 bases from J, with 12 bases between. The sequence was obtained from a woman between 18 and 30 years old who had recovered from COVID-19. The sample taken for sequencing was peripheral blood. V is TRBV29-1 and J is TRBJ1-1; D is undetermined. The CDR3: CSAQTDLNTEAFF. As DNA, the CDR3 is TGCAGCGCCCAGACTGACCTGAACACTGAAGCTTTCTTT.